This T cell receptor beta chain appears in the sequencing data of a study of blood T cell repertoires in COVID-19. Study-level information: Sources were T cells, B-cell-depleted T cells, or PBMCs; the material itself was cDNA or gDNA.

Cohort placement rested on clinical history that participants reported themselves. The germline gives CDR1 GTSNPN, CDR2 SVGIG (reference sequence). The V and J ends lost 2 bases and 1 base respectively, with 11 bases between them. The CDR3 is 14 amino acids. In the authors' methods: Amplifying reference gene primers gave estimates of nucleated cell counts. Using immunoSEQ multiplex PCR, the repertoire was profiled, and TCRdb retains in-frame clones only, with some absent. Clonal size and the V and J genes are those of that table, whereas D and trimming came from the DNA. Of about 230,000 clones in the sample, 88% were seen once.

The V and J genes are TRBV30 and TRBJ1-1, with D perhaps TRBD1 (5 bases). The TCR originated in a woman aged 40 to 49 with acute COVID-19. The sequenced sample was PBMCs or T cells enriched from blood (not recorded which). The CDR3 DNA is TGTGCCTGGAGTAGGGGAAGGACGAACACTGAAGCTTTCTTT. It yields the protein CAWSRGRTNTEAFF.